The 23 T cell receptor beta chains below all came from one sample that was sequenced in a study of T cells after yellow fever vaccination. TCRdb ran MiXCR on the 5' RACE reads and lists one entry per CDR3 protein. The sample holds a few hundred thousand distinct CDR3 sequences, roughly a sixth seen once. This specimen consisted of PBMCs, obtained before the yellow fever booster vaccination. Receptor source: a man younger than 30 who received the YFV17D yellow fever vaccine.

This sequence joins TRBV6-5 and TRBJ1-4; weak D call: TRBD1 (5 bases). The V gene lost 2 bases and the J gene lost 4 bases, with 11 bases spanning the gap. This CDR3 is 15 amino acids long. The germline V gene has CDR1 MNHEY and CDR2 SVGAGI. The CDR3 is CASSYIGASNEKLFF. In DNA, the CDR3 is TGTGCCAGCAGTTACATAGGGGCGAGTAATGAAAAACTGTTTTTT.

The CDR3 sequence: CASSPYTGDDYGYTF. DNA of the CDR3: TGTGCCAGCAGCCCCTATACGGGGGACGACTATGGCTACACCTTC. The rearrangement uses TRBV7-2 and TRBJ1-2; D might be TRBD1 (5 bases). This CDR3 spans 15 amino acids. CDR1 SGHTA and CDR2 FQGNSA come from the germline V gene. V was shortened by 5 bases and J by 3 bases, with 16 bases between the two germline ends.

This clonotype was picked up a small number of times. V gene TRBV6-2 or TRBV6-3 combines with J gene TRBJ2-5; TRBD2 matches 12 bases. The CDR3 length is 13 residues. The ends lost 7 bases at V and 4 bases at J; junction bases unmatched: 1. Germline V gives CDR1 MNHEY, CDR2 SVGEGT. Written as DNA, the CDR3 is TGTGCCAGCACGACTAGCGGGGGAGAGACCCAGTACTTC. Protein: CASTTSGGETQYF.

This clonotype was detected only a few times. The chain joins TRBV20-1 to TRBJ2-5; a weak D match, TRBD2 (6 bases). Germline V gives CDR1 DFQATT, CDR2 SNEGSKA (reference sequence). Between the trimmed V and J ends, which lost 6 bases and 4 bases, there was a span of 12 bases. This CDR3 region has 12 residues. The CDR3 region has the DNA TGCAGTGCAATCGGGGGAGGAGAGACCCAGTACTTC. Translating gives CSAIGGGETQYF.

Only a few counts were recorded for this clonotype. This rearrangement joins TRBV6-1 to TRBJ1-1; D not certain. The CDR3 sequence is 13 residues long. Germline CDR1 reads MNHNS; CDR2 reads SASEGT. Trimming shortened V by 7 bases and J by 0 bases, and 9 bases separated the two germline ends. In nucleotides, the CDR3 is TGTGCCAGCACCGATAATATGAACACTGAAGCTTTCTTT. Translated: CASTDNMNTEAFF.

This sequence joins TRBV7-9 and TRBJ1-1; no firm D call. Trimming removed 4 bases from V and 1 base from J, with 13 bases in between. CDR3 length: 15 residues. CDR1 is SEHNR, CDR2 FQNEAQ, per germline (reference sequence). This CDR3 reads CASSSSARANTEAFF. The CDR3 bases are TGTGCCAGCAGCTCCAGCGCGAGGGCGAACACTGAAGCTTTCTTT.

In its sample, this clonotype was seen many times. The rearrangement links TRBV7-8 to TRBJ2-7; 8 nucleotides agree with TRBD1. CDR1 is SGHVS and CDR2 is FQNEAQ in the germline V gene. Trimming cost V 5 bases and J 2 bases; bases outside gene matches: 5. This CDR3 has 14 amino acids. CDR3 coding DNA: TGTGCCAGCAGCGTCGGACAGGGTGCCTACGAGCAGTACTTC. This encodes CASSVGQGAYEQYF.

This chain uses TRBV10-3 with TRBJ2-7; 7 nucleotides line up with TRBD1. V shed 2 bases, J shed 4 bases, and the junction held 14 bases outside the gene matches. In germline, CDR1 is ENHRY, CDR2 SYGVKD. The CDR3 is 17 amino acids. The CDR3 DNA is TGTGCCATCAGTGAGGCGCCAGGGTTGGGACAGAGGTACGAGCAGTACTTC. Protein sequence: CAISEAPGLGQRYEQYF.

V gene TRBV6-2 or TRBV6-3 combines with J gene TRBJ2-3, with 8 bases fitting TRBD2. Losses at the gene ends were 1 base for V and 2 bases for J; bases not matched to a gene: 5. The CDR3 length is 16 residues. The germline V gene encodes CDR1 MNHEY and CDR2 SVGEGT. In nucleotides, the CDR3 is TGTGCCAGCAGTTACTATAGCGGGGAACACACAGATACGCAGTATTTT. This sequence encodes CASSYYSGEHTDTQYF.

This clonotype was counted ten times or more. This sequence joins TRBV20-1 and TRBJ1-5; 10 nucleotides line up with TRBD1. Germline V gene lookup returns CDR1 DFQATT and CDR2 SNEGSKA (reference sequence). The CDR3 consists of 14 residues. With 2 bases clipped from V and 7 bases from J, the junction kept 5 bases outside the gene matches. CDR3 in amino acids: CSARSPGQGQPQHF. CDR3 DNA sequence: TGCAGTGCTAGATCCCCGGGACAGGGGCAGCCCCAGCATTTT.

This clonotype was observed a handful of times. This sequence joins TRBV20-1 and TRBJ2-2; D gene uncertain. Germline lookup yields CDR1 DFQATT and CDR2 SNEGSKA (reference sequence). There are 15 residues in the CDR3. V lost 2 bases and J 4 bases, leaving 14 bases between the germline ends. The CDR3 spells CSARNRSGVTGELFF. Written as DNA, the CDR3 is TGCAGTGCTAGAAATCGGTCTGGGGTCACCGGGGAGCTGTTTTTT.

This clonotype showed up many times. The chain recombines TRBV3-1 with TRBJ1-4; no clear D gene. The CDR3 totals 15 residues. Germline V gives CDR1 LGHDT, CDR2 YNNKEL (reference sequence). With 0 bases removed from V and 7 bases from J, the gap between germline ends came to 12 bases. CDR3 sequence (DNA): TGTGCCAGCAGCCAAGATTCGCAGGATACTGAAAAACTGTTTTTT. Translating it yields CASSQDSQDTEKLFF.

The chain uses TRBV6-2 or TRBV6-3 and TRBJ1-5; D is unclear. The germline gives CDR1 MNHEY, CDR2 SVGEGT. The CDR3 is 17 amino acids. V was trimmed by 4 bases and J by 3 bases, leaving 19 bases between them. This CDR3 is CASSSPRGAGINQPQHF. The CDR3 DNA sequence: TGTGCCAGCAGTTCTCCTCGAGGCGCGGGAATCAATCAGCCCCAGCATTTT.

The CDR3: CASSHQGGDYEQYF. CDR3 nucleotide sequence: TGCGCCAGCAGCCATCAGGGGGGTGACTACGAGCAGTACTTC. The chain joins TRBV4-1 to TRBJ2-7, with D possibly TRBD1 on 7 matching bases. Trimming shortened V by 3 bases and J by 3 bases, and 12 bases separated the two germline ends. The germline CDR1 and CDR2 sequences are MGHRA and YSYEKL. The CDR3 is 14 amino acids.

This clonotype was detected only a few times. The chain employs TRBV5-1 and TRBJ2-2; 11 bases match TRBD1. V dropped 5 bases and J dropped 7; count of bases not matched to a gene: 13. The germline CDR1 and CDR2 sequences are SGHRS and YFSETQ. The CDR3 sequence is 17 residues long. The CDR3 sequence is CASSRNMDRGRFGELFF. The CDR3 DNA reads TGCGCCAGCAGTCGGAACATGGACAGGGGGCGCTTCGGGGAGCTGTTTTTT.

This clonotype was observed a few times. This chain links TRBV5-1 with TRBJ2-5; D is unresolved. The germline V gene has CDR1 SGHRS and CDR2 YFSETQ. CDR3 length equals 13 residues. V shed 3 bases and J shed 5 bases, with 11 bases lying between them. CDR3 sequence (DNA): TGCGCCAGCAGCTCCTCACCGGGTGAGACCCAGTACTTC. It codes for CASSSSPGETQYF.

This chain uses TRBV30 with TRBJ2-7, with a possible D match to TRBD2 (6 bases). Germline CDR1 and CDR2: GTSNPN and SVGIG (reference sequence). This CDR3 is 13 amino acids long. V was trimmed by 7 bases and J by 4 bases, leaving 17 bases between them. The CDR3: CASHGGEGYEQYF. The CDR3 nucleotides read TGTGCCTCCCACGGGGGTGAGGGGTACGAGCAGTACTTC. Full variable domain (outside the CDR3, taken from reference TRBV30 and TRBJ2-7): SQTIHQWPATLVQPVGSPLSLECTVEGTSNPNLYWYRQAAGRGLQLLFYSVGIGQISSEVPQNLSASRPQDRQFILSSKKLLLSDSGFYLCASHGGEGYEQYFGPGTRLTVT.

This clonotype has just a few counts. The chain links TRBV18 to TRBJ2-5; 8 bases are a match to TRBD1. J gave up 0 bases and V 5 bases, and 2 bases lay outside the gene matches. The CDR3 is 14 amino acids. Per the germline V gene, CDR1 is KGHSH and CDR2 is LQKENI. The CDR3 spells CASSWDRNQETQYF. For the CDR3, the DNA is TGTGCCAGCTCATGGGACAGGAACCAAGAGACCCAGTACTTC.

This rearrangement joins TRBV4-2 to TRBJ1-6, with TRBD1 as a possible D gene (5 bases). Germline V gives CDR1 LGHNA, CDR2 YNFKEQ. V dropped 4 bases and J dropped 9 bases, with 13 bases sitting between them. The CDR3 length is 14 residues. This CDR3 is CASSPGPPGSPLHF. The CDR3 DNA follows: TGTGCCAGCAGCCCGGGACCCCCGGGTTCACCCCTCCACTTT.

The chain links TRBV5-1 to TRBJ2-5; the match to TRBD1 covers 9 bases. The CDR3 covers 16 residues. V lost 1 base to trimming and J lost 5 bases; unmatched junction nucleotides: 9. Germline V lookup: CDR1 SGHRS, CDR2 YFSETQ. The CDR3 region is CASSLPASGTGETQYF. CDR3 coding DNA: TGCGCCAGCAGCTTGCCCGCATCCGGGACAGGGGAGACCCAGTACTTC.

The DNA for the CDR3 is TGCGCCAGCAGGGCAGGGCCGAACACTGAAGCTTTCTTT. Its translation: CASRAGPNTEAFF. J is TRBJ1-1 and V is TRBV5-1; possibly TRBD1 for D (5 bases). CDR3 length: 13 residues. CDR1 and CDR2 from the germline V gene are SGHRS and YFSETQ. V lost 5 bases and J 1 base, leaving 9 bases between the germline ends.

The rearrangement links TRBV19 to TRBJ2-7, with 7 bases fitting TRBD1. This CDR3 is 13 amino acids long. The V segment lost 5 bases and the J segment 5 bases; nucleotides outside the gene matches: 6. Germline assignment: CDR1 LNHDA and CDR2 SQIVND (reference sequence). Here the CDR3 reads CASSSTGYHEQYF. Written as DNA, the CDR3 is TGTGCCAGTAGTTCGACAGGGTACCACGAGCAGTACTTC.

This clonotype was observed a handful of times. CDR3 sequence (DNA): TGTGCCAGCTCACCCGGGACCTGGGGAATCGAAAAACTGTTTTTT. It is translated as CASSPGTWGIEKLFF. V is TRBV18 and J is TRBJ1-4; tentative D call: TRBD1 (5 bases). The V and J ends lost 3 bases and 8 bases respectively, with 16 bases between them. The germline V gene has CDR1 KGHSH and CDR2 LQKENI. The CDR3 consists of 15 residues.